Each of the 12 T cell receptor beta chains below was sequenced from the same sample in a study of cytomegalovirus exposure and HLA in healthy donors. The table came from immunoSEQ multiplex PCR; TCRdb's copy has only in-frame clones and leaves some out. The data contain about 98,000 clones, around nine tenths of them singletons. The sequencing input was PBMCs. These receptors originate from a woman in her 30s in good health and CMV-seronegative.

The chain employs TRBV18 and TRBJ2-7; TRBD1 matches at 7 bases. J gave up 0 bases and V 4 bases, and 6 bases lay outside the gene matches. CDR1 and CDR2 from the germline V gene are KGHSH and LQKENI. There are 15 residues in the CDR3. The CDR3 sequence: CASSQYRGPSYEQYF. The CDR3 DNA follows: TGTGCCAGCTCACAATACAGGGGTCCCTCCTACGAGCAGTACTTC.

V usage is TRBV13 and J usage is TRBJ2-3; tentative D call: TRBD2 (6 bases). Germline V gives CDR1 PRHDT, CDR2 FYEKMQ (reference sequence). This CDR3 has 15 residues. The V end lost 5 bases, the J end lost 8 bases, and 20 bases lay between the germline ends. CDR3 loop: CASSPRGGPEGTQYF. As DNA, the CDR3 is TGTGCCAGCAGCCCACGAGGAGGGCCGGAGGGTACGCAGTATTTT.

The V and J genes are TRBV7-6 and TRBJ2-5; 12 nucleotides line up with TRBD2. The germline gives CDR1 SGHVS, CDR2 FNYEAQ. With 5 bases clipped from V and 5 bases from J, the junction kept 15 bases outside the gene matches. There are 18 residues in the CDR3. Written as DNA, the CDR3 is TGTGCCAGCAGCCGAAAGGCCCTAGCGGGAGGGTCGCGGGAGACCCAGTACTTC. Its translation: CASSRKALAGGSRETQYF.

This chain joins TRBV2 and TRBJ2-1, with 8 bases that match TRBD2. Trimming cost V 7 bases and J 4 bases; bases outside gene matches: 12. Germline assignment: CDR1 SNHLY and CDR2 FYNNEI. This CDR3 has 16 residues. CDR3 nucleotide sequence: TGTGCCAGCAACCCCTCGGGGGGGCCGGGGTACAATGAGCAGTTCTTC. Translation gives CASNPSGGPGYNEQFF.

The rearrangement joins TRBV5-6 to TRBJ2-1, with unresolved D. Germline assignment: CDR1 SGHDT and CDR2 YYEEEE. Trimming took 2 bases from V and 5 from J, leaving 14 bases between them. This CDR3 has 15 residues. CDR3 DNA sequence: TGTGCCAGCAGCTTAATGAGCTTCAACGACAATGAGCAGTTCTTC. This gives the protein CASSLMSFNDNEQFF. Combining the CDR3 with reference TRBV5-6 and TRBJ2-1 gives the whole variable domain DAGVTQSPTHLIKTRGQQVTLRCSPKSGHDTVSWYQQALGQGPQFIFQYYEEEERQRGNFPDRFSGHQFPNYSSELNVNALLLGDSALYLCASSLMSFNDNEQFFGPGTRLTVL.

This sequence joins TRBV7-2 and TRBJ2-3, with a tentative D call TRBD2 (5 bases). This CDR3 is built from 13 residues. V lost 5 bases, J lost 5 bases, and 11 bases lay in between. Germline lookup yields CDR1 SGHTA and CDR2 FQGNSA. This CDR3 reads CASSLTRIDTQYF. The DNA of the CDR3 is TGTGCCAGCAGCCTCACTAGGATAGATACGCAGTATTTT. Drawing the rest from reference TRBV7-2 and TRBJ2-3, the complete variable domain is GAGVSQSPSNKVTEKGKDVELRCDPISGHTALYWYRQSLGQGLEFLIYFQGNSAPDKSGLPSDRFSAERTGGSVSTLTIQRTQQEDSAVYLCASSLTRIDTQYFGPGTRLTVL.

The sample holds a few counts of this clone. CDR3 bases: TGTGCCAGCAGATCTCGCTACTTGAGGACTAGCGAACACAATGAGCAGTTCTTC. It is translated as CASRSRYLRTSEHNEQFF. J is TRBJ2-1 and V is TRBV28, with 9 bases identical to TRBD2. CDR3 length: 18 amino acids. With 6 bases clipped from V and 5 bases from J, the junction kept 17 bases outside the gene matches. In germline, CDR1 is MDHEN, CDR2 SYDVKM.

On this clone itself: The same CDR3 is also encoded by other DNA sequences in this sample. The V call is TRBV18, the J call TRBJ1-5, with 9 bases fitting TRBD1. V dropped 3 bases and J dropped 5; count of bases not matched to a gene: 2. The length of the CDR3 is 14 residues. Germline V gives CDR1 KGHSH, CDR2 LQKENI. For the CDR3, the DNA is TGTGCCAGCTCACCTGGACAGGGGTATCAGCCCCAGCATTTT. This gives the protein CASSPGQGYQPQHF.

This clone appeared a single time. The chain carries TRBV4-2 and TRBJ2-7; 7 bases line up with TRBD2. CDR3 length: 15 amino acids. In germline, CDR1 is LGHNA, CDR2 YNFKEQ. J gave up 1 base and V 1 base, and 4 bases lay outside the gene matches. CDR3 nucleotide sequence: TGTGCCAGCAGCCAAGTTCAGGGAGGGTCCTACGAGCAGTACTTC. This encodes CASSQVQGGSYEQYF.

This chain uses TRBV29-1 with TRBJ2-3, with 7 bases lining up with TRBD2. Germline values: CDR1 SQVTM, CDR2 ANQGSEA. The CDR3 is made up of 13 amino acids. After removal of 6 bases from V and 2 bases from J, the junction contained 5 bases not matched to a gene. The DNA of the CDR3 is TGCAGCGTGGGGGGGGGTACCACAGATACGCAGTATTTT. It codes for CSVGGGTTDTQYF.

The chain combines TRBV7-3 with TRBJ1-2; D is undetermined. Germline assignment: CDR1 SGHTA and CDR2 FQGTGA. The CDR3 spans 13 residues. Deletions cut 5 bases from V and 4 bases from J, with 11 bases between. The DNA of the CDR3 is TGTGCCAGCAGCCAAAATCAGATCTATGGCTACACCTTC. It is translated as CASSQNQIYGYTF.

The V gene is TRBV27, the J gene TRBJ1-6; D possibly corresponds to TRBD1 (5 bases). Germline V gives CDR1 MNHEY, CDR2 SMNVEV (reference sequence). The V and J ends lost 2 bases and 9 bases respectively, with 5 bases between them. The CDR3 covers 12 residues. Here the CDR3 reads CASSLQGSPLHF. In nucleotides, the CDR3 is TGTGCCAGCAGTTTACAGGGTTCACCCCTCCACTTT.